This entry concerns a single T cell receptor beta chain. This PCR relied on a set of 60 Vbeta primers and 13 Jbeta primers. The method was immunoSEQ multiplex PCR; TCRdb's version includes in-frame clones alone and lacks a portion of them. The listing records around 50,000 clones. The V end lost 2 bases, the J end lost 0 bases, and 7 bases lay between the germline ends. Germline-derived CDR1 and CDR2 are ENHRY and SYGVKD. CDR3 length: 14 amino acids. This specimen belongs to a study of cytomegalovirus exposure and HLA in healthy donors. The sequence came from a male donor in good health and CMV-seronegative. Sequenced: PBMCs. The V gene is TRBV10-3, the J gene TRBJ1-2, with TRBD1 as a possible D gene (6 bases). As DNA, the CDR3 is TGTGCCATCAGTGAGGGGGGCTCTAACTATGGCTACACCTTC. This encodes CAISEGGSNYGYTF.